This record concerns one T cell receptor (beta chain) sequence. Its antigen is unidentified. No treatment had been given to any patient before thyroid surgery. The sample is drawn from a study of metastatic and nonmetastatic thyroid tumors. Study at large: Across peripheral blood and tumor or nodule tissue samples taken from malignant and benign thyroid patients, the repertoires were compared with one another.

CDR3 length equals 15 residues. Trimming removed 0 bases from V and 0 bases from J, with 9 bases in between. CDR1 and CDR2 (germline): GTSNPN, SVGIG (reference sequence). Source study methods: Across clinicopathological groups, CDR3 differences served as the basis for building a distant-metastasis classifier for papillary thyroid cancer. MiXCR re-clonotyped the PCR reads for TCRdb. The V and J calls were not made by the authors but by TCRdb's processing. Of 35,000 to 50,000 clones in the sample, 15% to 20% are singletons; the top ten hold approximately 16%. Study-wide results and caveats: Malignant thyroid tumors reportedly had TCR beta diversity that was significantly higher than in benign nodules, in blood and tumor.

The source material was blood. The source of this sequence is a female donor with papillary thyroid cancer or a benign thyroid nodule (not recorded which). Some clones in this sample may be carry-over from other donors' samples. The chain carries TRBV30 and TRBJ1-5, with no clear D. The CDR3 nucleotides read TGTGCCTGGAGTGTGGGGAGCCTTAGCAATCAGCCCCAGCATTTT. Translation: CAWSVGSLSNQPQHF.